A selection of T cell receptor beta chains follows, all from one sample in a study of T cell repertoires in cytomegalovirus infection. Which antigens these TCRs recognize remains unknown. TCRdb used MiXCR to reprocess the reads, holding one entry per CDR3 protein. The data contain more than 250,000 distinct CDR3 sequences, just under 25% of them singletons. The source was cultured PBMCs, collected from culture after CMV antigen stimulation. These receptors all come from a human donor in good health (CMV status not recorded). Some clones in this sample may be carry-over from other donors' samples. The CDR3 runs from the conserved cysteine through the conserved F or W. A D gene is named only where the DNA matches it firmly.

>TRBJ2-3|TRBV6-1|TRBD2
CASSPTFSGREPDTQYF
>TRBJ2-7|TRBV7-2|TRBD1
CASSLWAGGTYEQYF
>TRBJ2-7|TRBV19|TRBD1
CASSTRTGGEQYF
>TRBJ2-2|TRBV12-3/TRBV12-4|NA
CASRAVGAGELFF
>TRBJ1-5|TRBV12-3/TRBV12-4|NA
CASSFKNNQPQHF
>TRBJ2-3|TRBV7-6|NA
CASSPLLGQSTDTQYF
>TRBJ1-3|TRBV6-2/TRBV6-3|NA
CASRASGNTIYF
>TRBJ2-1|TRBV2|TRBD1
CASRGTAVITNEQFF
>TRBJ2-1|TRBV7-2|NA
CASELAYEQFF
>TRBJ2-1|TRBV19|TRBD2
CASSIIAGNNEQFF
>TRBJ2-6|TRBV6-5|TRBD2
CASSSRTETSGRRPGANVLTF
>TRBJ2-4|TRBV6-5|TRBD1
CASRNPSGQGEF
>TRBJ2-3|TRBV5-1|NA
CASSLVGRDTDTQYF
>TRBJ1-2|TRBV19|TRBD1
CASSLDRDRGYTF
>TRBJ2-5|TRBV29-1|NA
CSVGGIQETQYF
>TRBJ1-2|TRBV6-2/TRBV6-3|NA
CASSYSNIYTF
>TRBJ1-2|TRBV25-1|NA
CASSELQINYGYTF
>TRBJ2-3|TRBV7-3|NA
CASSLSWVNTDTQYF
>TRBJ2-3|TRBV7-2|NA
CASRFTGGVTDTQYF
>TRBJ1-6|TRBV12-5|NA
CASGSSYNSPLHF
>TRBJ1-2|TRBV6-2/TRBV6-3|TRBD1
CASRRQGLSYGYTF
>TRBJ1-1|TRBV12-3/TRBV12-4|NA
CASSFWGNEAEAFF
>TRBJ2-3|TRBV7-2|NA
CASSLFRTPSTDTQYF
>TRBJ2-7|TRBV7-9|TRBD2
CASSFTSGISYEQYF
>TRBJ2-2|TRBV7-2|NA
CASSLNGRGENTGELFF
>TRBJ2-2|TRBV7-2|TRBD2
CASSRTSGSGKTGELFF
>TRBJ2-6|TRBV7-9|TRBD2
CASSPRGGDLPGGANVLTF
>TRBJ2-2|TRBV27|TRBD2
CASSTTSVGGELFF
>TRBJ1-6|TRBV18|TRBD1
CASSPGTGAQSPLHF
>TRBJ2-3|TRBV28|NA
CASSLPTRDTQYF
>TRBJ1-1|TRBV12-3/TRBV12-4|NA
CASSAAGSMNTEAFF